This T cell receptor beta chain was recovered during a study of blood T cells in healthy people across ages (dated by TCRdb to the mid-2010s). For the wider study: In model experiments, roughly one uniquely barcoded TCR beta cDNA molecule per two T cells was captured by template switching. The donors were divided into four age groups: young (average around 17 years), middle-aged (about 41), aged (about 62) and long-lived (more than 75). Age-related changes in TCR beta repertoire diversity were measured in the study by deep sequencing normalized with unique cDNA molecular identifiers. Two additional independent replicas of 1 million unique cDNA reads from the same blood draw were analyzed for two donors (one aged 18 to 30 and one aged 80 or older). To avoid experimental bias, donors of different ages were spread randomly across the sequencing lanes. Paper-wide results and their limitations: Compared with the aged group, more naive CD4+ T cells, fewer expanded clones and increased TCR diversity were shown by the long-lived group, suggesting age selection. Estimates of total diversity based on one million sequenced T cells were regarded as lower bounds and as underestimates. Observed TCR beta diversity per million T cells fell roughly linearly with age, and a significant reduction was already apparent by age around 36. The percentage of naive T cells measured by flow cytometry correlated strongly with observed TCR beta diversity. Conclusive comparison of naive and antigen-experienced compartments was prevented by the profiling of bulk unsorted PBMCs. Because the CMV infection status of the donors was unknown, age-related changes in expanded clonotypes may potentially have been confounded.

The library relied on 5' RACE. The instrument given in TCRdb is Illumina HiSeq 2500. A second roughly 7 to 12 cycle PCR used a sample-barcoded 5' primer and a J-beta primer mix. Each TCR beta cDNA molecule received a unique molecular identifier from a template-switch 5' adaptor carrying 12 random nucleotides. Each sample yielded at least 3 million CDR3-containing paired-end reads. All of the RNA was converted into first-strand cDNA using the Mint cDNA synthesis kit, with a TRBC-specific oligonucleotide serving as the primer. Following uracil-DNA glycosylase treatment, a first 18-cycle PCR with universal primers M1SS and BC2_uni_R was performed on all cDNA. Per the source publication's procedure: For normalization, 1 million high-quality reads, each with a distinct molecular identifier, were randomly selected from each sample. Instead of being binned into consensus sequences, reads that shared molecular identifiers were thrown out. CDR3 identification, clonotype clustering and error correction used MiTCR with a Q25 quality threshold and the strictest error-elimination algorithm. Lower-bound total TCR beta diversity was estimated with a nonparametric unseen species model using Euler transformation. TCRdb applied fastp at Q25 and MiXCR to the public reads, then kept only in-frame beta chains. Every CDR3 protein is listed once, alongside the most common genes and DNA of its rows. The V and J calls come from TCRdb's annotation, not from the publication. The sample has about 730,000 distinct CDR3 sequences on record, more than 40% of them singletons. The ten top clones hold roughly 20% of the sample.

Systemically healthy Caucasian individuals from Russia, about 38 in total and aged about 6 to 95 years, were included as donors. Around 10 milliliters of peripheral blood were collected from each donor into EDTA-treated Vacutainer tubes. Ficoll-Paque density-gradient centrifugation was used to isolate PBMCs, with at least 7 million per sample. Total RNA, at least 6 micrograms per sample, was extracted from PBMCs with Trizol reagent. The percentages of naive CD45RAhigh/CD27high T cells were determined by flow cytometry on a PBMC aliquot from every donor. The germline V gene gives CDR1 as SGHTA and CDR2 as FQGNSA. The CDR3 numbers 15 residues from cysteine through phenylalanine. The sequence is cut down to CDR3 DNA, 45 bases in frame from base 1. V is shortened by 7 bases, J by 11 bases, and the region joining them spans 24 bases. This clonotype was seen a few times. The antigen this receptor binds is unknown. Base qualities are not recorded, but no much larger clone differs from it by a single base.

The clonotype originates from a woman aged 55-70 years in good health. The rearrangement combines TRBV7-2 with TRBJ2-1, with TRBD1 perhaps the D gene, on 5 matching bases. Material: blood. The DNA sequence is TGTGCCAGCACCTCCGGTGGGGCCGCAGGGAATAAGCAGTTCTTC. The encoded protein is CASTSGGAAGNKQFF.